Below, 32 T cell receptor beta chains from the same sample are listed, as sequenced in a study of Graves' ophthalmopathy and Graves' hyperthyroidism. The authors amplified TCR beta CDR3 regions, and they did so from RNA transcripts for repertoire sequencing. The workflow started with a first-round RT-PCR run with HTBI primers and then moved on to a second-round multiplex PCR. TCRdb recomputed calls from the multiplex PCR reads with MiXCR, one row per CDR3 protein. The sample holds 300,000 to 400,000 distinct CDR3 sequences; 17% are singletons and the top ten take roughly 2.3%. What was sequenced was peripheral blood. Source of these receptors: an adult woman with stable Graves' hyperthyroidism.

The table lists this clonotype with many counts. V and J are TRBV5-1 and TRBJ1-1, with 8 positions matching TRBD1. Germline CDR1 SGHRS, CDR2 YFSETQ. Unmatched junction bases numbered 6, after V lost 2 bases and J lost 0 bases. This CDR3 has 16 residues. CDR3 in amino acids: CASSLVPGQVNTEAFF. Written as DNA, the CDR3 is TGCGCCAGCAGCTTAGTACCGGGACAGGTGAACACTGAAGCTTTCTTT.

This clonotype was seen a few times. In DNA form, the CDR3 reads TGTGCCAGCAGCCTCCGACTAGCGGGAGGTTCTGGAGAGCAGTACTTC. The encoded protein is CASSLRLAGGSGEQYF. The genes are TRBV13 and TRBJ2-7; 13 bases match TRBD2. From germline, CDR1 is PRHDT and CDR2 FYEKMQ (reference sequence). The junction had 11 bases not matched to a gene; V was cut back by 5 bases and J by 7 bases. This CDR3 has 16 residues.

Notes on this clonotype: The junction departs from the called germline gene at one end, perhaps through a read error. V usage is TRBV20-1 and J usage is TRBJ2-4; D unresolved. In germline, CDR1 is DFQATT, CDR2 SNEGSKA (reference sequence). CDR3 size: 15 residues. CDR3 sequence (DNA): TGCAGTGCTAGAGACCCGGTTGCACGCAAAAACATTAAGTACTTC. Its translation: CSARDPVARKNIKYF.

This clonotype was seen repeatedly, ten times or more. The chain links TRBV11-2 to TRBJ2-7, with 7 bases matching TRBD1. J was trimmed by 2 bases and V by 3 bases; bases with no gene match: 10. The CDR3 has 16 amino acids. The V gene's germline CDR1 is SGHAT and CDR2 FQNNGV. The CDR3 loop reads CASSFDRAQSTYEQYF. The CDR3 DNA reads as TGTGCCAGCAGCTTCGACAGGGCGCAGTCGACCTACGAGCAGTACTTC.

Ten or more counts support this clonotype. V and J are TRBV4-2 and TRBJ2-7; no reliable D call. With 4 bases removed from V and 0 bases from J, the gap between germline ends came to 13 bases. CDR1 and CDR2 (germline): LGHNA, YNFKEQ. There are 15 residues in the CDR3. CDR3 sequence: CASSPQSVSSYEQYF. The CDR3 DNA reads TGTGCCAGCAGCCCTCAATCGGTTAGCTCCTACGAGCAGTACTTC.

The sample holds many counts of this clonotype. This sequence joins TRBV7-9 and TRBJ1-1; no definite D call. V was clipped by 5 bases and J by 0 bases, with 10 bases between them. In germline, CDR1 is SEHNR, CDR2 FQNEAQ (reference sequence). This CDR3 has 14 residues. For the CDR3, the DNA is TGTGCCAGCAGCCCTCTGTGGGTGAACACTGAAGCTTTCTTT. This sequence encodes CASSPLWVNTEAFF.

This clonotype appeared many times. The genes are TRBV12-3 or TRBV12-4 and TRBJ2-2, with D perhaps TRBD1 (5 bases). The CDR3 consists of 15 residues. The V end lost 1 base, the J end lost 9 bases, and 15 bases lay between the germline ends. CDR3 sequence: CASSLVKGVLRELFF. The DNA of the CDR3 is TGTGCCAGCAGTTTAGTTAAAGGGGTACTACGGGAGCTGTTTTTT.

About this clonotype: A read error may be the cause here, since a much bigger clone is one base away. V and J are TRBV12-3 or TRBV12-4 and TRBJ2-5, with D unclear. CDR3 length: 14 residues. CDR3 sequence (DNA): TGTGCCAGCAGTCCCCAGAGTCGGAAAGAGACCAAGTACTTC. Translation: CASSPQSRKETKYF.

This clonotype was found many times. The chain couples TRBV5-1 to TRBJ2-7; 9 nucleotides line up with TRBD2. CDR3 length equals 15 residues. Germline lookup yields CDR1 SGHRS and CDR2 YFSETQ. V was clipped by 6 bases and J by 0 bases; unmatched bases: 7. CDR3 loop: CASKVDSGSSYEQYF. The CDR3 DNA is TGCGCCAGCAAAGTGGATAGCGGGAGCTCCTACGAGCAGTACTTC.

This clonotype appeared many times. The DNA for the CDR3 is TGTGCCAGCAGCTTAAATGCGGGGGGAATTCCGTACGAGCAGTACTTC. It encodes CASSLNAGGIPYEQYF. The J gene is TRBJ2-7, the V gene TRBV7-3, with TRBD2 matching over 8 bases. Trimming at V came to 1 base and at J to 4 bases, leaving 9 bases not matched to a gene. The CDR3 is 16 amino acids. Germline V gene data show CDR1 as SGHTA and CDR2 as FQGTGA.

This clonotype was observed at least ten times. This chain uses TRBV29-1 with TRBJ1-2; D uncertain. This CDR3 has 11 amino acids. The germline CDR1 and CDR2 sequences are SQVTM and ANQGSEA. V shed 4 bases and J shed 9 bases, with 12 bases lying between them. The CDR3 nucleotides read TGCAGCGTTGGGTTGGGCTTTCGCTACACCTTC. It is translated as CSVGLGFRYTF.

This clonotype appeared a few times. V usage is TRBV3-1 and J usage is TRBJ2-7; D ambiguous. The CDR3 totals 11 residues. CDR1 is LGHDT and CDR2 is YNNKEL in the germline V gene (reference sequence). The V and J ends lost 0 bases and 7 bases respectively, with 4 bases between them. For the CDR3, the DNA is TGTGCCAGCAGCCAAGATGGGGAGCAGTACTTC. This gives the protein CASSQDGEQYF.

In this sample, this clonotype turned up many times. J is TRBJ2-7 and V is TRBV10-3; no firm D call. Deletions cut 2 bases from V and 2 bases from J, with 10 bases between. This CDR3 has 14 amino acids. Per the germline V gene, CDR1 is ENHRY and CDR2 is SYGVKD. The CDR3 reads CAISEPSGTYEQYF. In DNA form, the CDR3 reads TGTGCCATCAGTGAGCCGTCCGGTACCTACGAGCAGTACTTC.

This clonotype showed up many times. Here the CDR3 DNA reads TGTGCCAGCTCACCAGAGTGGGGAGCAGGAAACACCATATATTTT. Protein sequence: CASSPEWGAGNTIYF. The gene calls are TRBV18 and TRBJ1-3; no reliable D call. The CDR3 is 15 residues long. In germline, CDR1 is KGHSH, CDR2 LQKENI. V dropped 2 bases and J dropped 4 bases, with 12 bases sitting between them.

The sample holds many counts of this clonotype. The CDR3 bases are TGCAGTGCGAAGGGGGTCGGTGAGACCCAGTACTTC. It translates to CSAKGVGETQYF. The chain is built from TRBV20-1 and TRBJ2-5; D may be TRBD1 (6 bases). This CDR3 is built from 12 residues. The ends were cut back, 6 bases at V and 5 bases at J, with 13 bases in the middle. Germline V gene lookup returns CDR1 DFQATT and CDR2 SNEGSKA (reference sequence).

This clonotype was recorded at least ten times. J is TRBJ2-7 and V is TRBV11-2; D is perhaps TRBD2 (5 bases). CDR1 and CDR2 (germline): SGHAT, FQNNGV. V gave up 1 base and J gave up 6 bases, with 16 bases separating them. The CDR3 is 15 amino acids. CDR3 coding DNA: TGTGCCAGCAGCTTAGCTCCCCTGCGAGGGTCCGAGCAGTACTTC. This gives the protein CASSLAPLRGSEQYF. Full variable domain (remainder filled in from reference TRBV11-2 and TRBJ2-7): EAGVAQSPRYKIIEKRQSVAFWCNPISGHATLYWYQQILGQGPKLLIQFQNNGVVDDSQLPKDRFSAERLKGVDSTLKIQPAKLEDSAVYLCASSLAPLRGSEQYFGPGTRLTVT.

The CDR3 DNA reads as TGTGCCAGTAGTATATCCCCAGCGGGCCAAAACATTCAGTACTTC. Encoded protein: CASSISPAGQNIQYF. The chain couples TRBV19 to TRBJ2-4; D is perhaps TRBD2 (6 bases). CDR1 is LNHDA, CDR2 SQIVND, per germline (reference sequence). V lost 2 bases, J lost 5 bases, and 13 bases lay in between. The CDR3 loop spans 15 amino acids.

This chain connects TRBV4-1 to TRBJ1-2; D ambiguous. The V and J ends lost 4 bases and 7 bases respectively, with 22 bases between them. There are 16 residues in the CDR3. In germline, CDR1 is MGHRA, CDR2 YSYEKL. Here the CDR3 DNA reads TGCGCCAGCAGCCGAACAGCGCACACTGAGGCGTTTGGCTACACCTTC. Protein: CASSRTAHTEAFGYTF.

The sample holds many counts of this clonotype. The CDR3 sequence is CASRDMTSSGELFF. DNA for the CDR3: TGTGCCAGCAGGGATATGACTAGTTCCGGGGAGCTGTTTTTT. The rearrangement uses TRBV6-1 and TRBJ2-2; a weak D match, TRBD2 (6 bases). V lost 6 bases and J 6 bases, leaving 14 bases between the germline ends. Germline V lookup: CDR1 MNHNS, CDR2 SASEGT. This CDR3 region has 14 residues.

The chain employs TRBV5-1 and TRBJ2-5; 9 bases align to TRBD2. The germline V gene has CDR1 SGHRS and CDR2 YFSETQ. The V segment lost 4 bases and the J segment 5 bases; nucleotides outside the gene matches: 15. CDR3 length: 17 amino acids. The CDR3 region has the DNA TGCGCCAGCAGCCCGGGACTTAGCGGGAGTAGGAGGGAGACCCAGTACTTC. This codes for CASSPGLSGSRRETQYF.

This clonotype was picked up many times. This chain joins TRBV6-1 and TRBJ2-7, with TRBD1 identical over 8 bases. The V segment lost 6 bases and the J segment 0 bases; nucleotides outside the gene matches: 7. This CDR3 is 15 amino acids long. Germline V gene data show CDR1 as MNHNS and CDR2 as SASEGT. CDR3 region: CASSSPGQASYEQYF. In DNA, the CDR3 is TGTGCCAGCAGCTCTCCGGGACAGGCCTCCTACGAGCAGTACTTC.

This clonotype was counted many times. The J gene is TRBJ2-7, the V gene TRBV5-1, with D perhaps matching TRBD1 or TRBD2 (5 bases each). CDR3 length: 14 amino acids. Germline V gives CDR1 SGHRS, CDR2 YFSETQ. Trimming shortened V by 0 bases and J by 6 bases, and 13 bases separated the two germline ends. The CDR3 nucleotides read TGCGCCAGCAGCTTGGTTGTGGGACCTCGCGAGCAGTACTTC. It codes for CASSLVVGPREQYF.

Ten or more counts support this clonotype. The chain couples TRBV20-1 to TRBJ1-6; D remains ambiguous. The CDR3 is made up of 17 amino acids. Germline CDR1 is DFQATT and CDR2 is SNEGSKA (reference sequence). Trimming removed 3 bases from V and 0 bases from J, with 15 bases in between. DNA for the CDR3: TGCAGTGCTAGGGATCCGGGTCCTAGCTCCTATAATTCACCCCTCCACTTT. Its protein product is CSARDPGPSSYNSPLHF.

At least ten counts were recorded for this clonotype. The gene calls are TRBV12-3 or TRBV12-4 and TRBJ1-2; 9 bases are a match to TRBD1. V dropped 3 bases and J dropped 8; count of bases not matched to a gene: 4. CDR3 length: 13 residues. The CDR3 sequence: CASSLGQGAGYTF. CDR3 coding DNA: TGTGCCAGCAGTTTGGGACAGGGCGCGGGCTACACCTTC.

In this sample, this clonotype turned up many times. V is TRBV6-2 or TRBV6-3 and J is TRBJ1-5; 7 bases align to TRBD1. CDR3 size: 14 residues. The germline V gene has CDR1 MNHEY and CDR2 SVGEGT. V was clipped by 7 bases and J by 8 bases; unmatched bases: 11. For the CDR3, the DNA is TGTGCCAGCAAGGAGGGGGCAGGGGTCAAGCCCCAGCATTTT. It is translated as CASKEGAGVKPQHF.

This clonotype showed up many times. This chain connects TRBV20-1 to TRBJ2-5, with D possibly being TRBD2 (5 bases). The CDR3 extends over 13 amino acids. Germline V gene sequence: CDR1 DFQATT, CDR2 SNEGSKA (reference sequence). Trimming took 8 bases from V and 1 from J, leaving 14 bases between them. CDR3 coding DNA: TGCAGTTGGCTAGCCAGGATCCAAGAGACCCAGTACTTC. Its translation is CSWLARIQETQYF.

This clonotype was seen many times. The rearrangement joins TRBV27 to TRBJ1-2, with D possibly matching TRBD1 (5 bases). Per the germline V gene, CDR1 is MNHEY and CDR2 is SMNVEV (reference sequence). The CDR3 runs to 13 residues. V was cut by 3 bases and J by 4 bases, with 9 bases left in between. The CDR3 spells CASSLGQLYGYTF. In DNA, the CDR3 is TGTGCCAGCAGTTTGGGGCAGCTCTATGGCTACACCTTC.

This clonotype was detected many times. The rearrangement joins TRBV4-3 to TRBJ1-1, with D unresolved. CDR1 and CDR2 from the germline V gene are LGHNA and YSLEER. The CDR3 is 15 residues long. Trimming removed 0 bases from V and 4 bases from J, with 12 bases in between. In DNA form, the CDR3 reads TGCGCCAGCAGCCAAGACTATAGTCCGAGCACTGAAGCTTTCTTT. Protein sequence: CASSQDYSPSTEAFF.

At least ten counts were recorded for this clonotype. V usage is TRBV27 and J usage is TRBJ1-3; 9 bases are a match to TRBD1. Germline-derived CDR1 and CDR2 are MNHEY and SMNVEV (reference sequence). The CDR3 covers 16 residues. V lost 8 bases to trimming and J lost 3 bases; unmatched junction nucleotides: 11. CDR3 sequence: CASGSPDRGIGNTIYF. The CDR3 nucleotides read TGTGCCAGCGGTAGCCCGGACAGGGGAATTGGAAACACCATATATTTT.

This clonotype has just a few counts. V gene TRBV25-1 combines with J gene TRBJ2-2, with 15 nucleotides matching TRBD2. The V gene's germline CDR1 is MGHDK and CDR2 SYGVNS. CDR3 length equals 21 residues. Trimming at V came to 5 bases and at J to 4 bases, leaving 17 bases not matched to a gene. CDR3 coding DNA: TGTGCCAGCAGTAAACAGGGGTGGATGGGACTAGCGGGAGGTGGCACCGGGGAGCTGTTTTTT. Translation: CASSKQGWMGLAGGGTGELFF.

This clonotype was picked up many times. V gene TRBV6-5 combines with J gene TRBJ1-5; TRBD1 is a possible D gene (6 bases). This CDR3 is 14 amino acids long. Germline CDR1 MNHEY, CDR2 SVGAGI. Trimming pared 6 bases from V and 7 bases from J, leaving 16 bases between. The CDR3 DNA is TGTGCCAGCAGGCCGAGGGACACTGAACAGCCCCAGCATTTT. This codes for CASRPRDTEQPQHF.

In its sample, this clonotype was seen many times. The junction departs from germline at one end; a sequencing error may be responsible. The chain has TRBV4-3 and TRBJ1-6, with D perhaps TRBD1 (5 bases). Germline assignment: CDR1 LGHNA and CDR2 YSLEER. There are 12 residues in the CDR3. The CDR3 DNA follows: TGCGCCAGCAGCCCGCAGGCGTCCAGGGATAGATGG. Its protein product is CASSPQASRDRW.